Presented here are 30 T cell receptor beta chains from one specimen sequenced in a study of blood T cell repertoires in COVID-19. Sequencing was performed with immunoSEQ multiplex PCR; in TCRdb, only in-frame clones are kept and a portion is missing. This table has almost 20,000 clones, approximately 95% appearing once. The source material was peripheral blood. All receptors come from a woman in her forties or fifties with active COVID-19.

The chain employs TRBV2 and TRBJ1-1; 10 positions match TRBD1. The length of the CDR3 is 16 residues. Germline lookup yields CDR1 SNHLY and CDR2 FYNNEI. The ends lost 4 bases at V and 2 bases at J; junction bases unmatched: 7. The CDR3 nucleotides read TGTGCCAGCAGTGCAGCGGGGACAGGGGATAACACTGAAGCTTTCTTT. Amino acid sequence: CASSAAGTGDNTEAFF.

The chain combines TRBV11-2 with TRBJ1-2, with 10 nucleotides matching TRBD1. Germline V gene lookup returns CDR1 SGHAT and CDR2 FQNNGV. The CDR3 loop spans 16 amino acids. After removal of 2 bases from V and 3 bases from J, the junction contained 6 bases not matched to a gene. CDR3 protein: CASSLQTGGVYYGYTF. The CDR3 nucleotides read TGTGCCAGCAGCTTACAGACAGGGGGCGTTTACTATGGCTACACCTTC.

This chain's CDR3 is CASSLSLGGVPEAFF. CDR3 DNA: TGTGCCAGCAGTTTATCGCTCGGGGGAGTCCCTGAAGCTTTCTTT. The chain links TRBV27 to TRBJ1-1, with a weak D call TRBD1 (5 bases). Trimming removed 0 bases from V and 6 bases from J, with 14 bases in between. Germline-derived CDR1 and CDR2 are MNHEY and SMNVEV (reference sequence). CDR3 size: 15 residues.

The chain recombines TRBV10-1 with TRBJ1-1; D gene unclear. V was pared by 3 bases and J by 5 bases, with 10 bases between. The CDR3 is made up of 13 amino acids. Germline values: CDR1 WNHNN, CDR2 SYGVQD (reference sequence). The CDR3 loop reads CASSDRDQTEAFF. CDR3 DNA: TGCGCCAGCAGTGACCGGGATCAGACTGAAGCTTTCTTT.

The V call is TRBV7-9, the J call TRBJ1-1, with 10 positions matching TRBD1. After removal of 3 bases from V and 5 bases from J, the junction contained 6 bases not matched to a gene. The CDR3 covers 15 residues. Germline values: CDR1 SEHNR, CDR2 FQNEAQ (reference sequence). CDR3 sequence reads: CASSFTGTGVTEAFF. DNA of the CDR3: TGTGCCAGCAGCTTTACCGGGACAGGGGTTACTGAAGCTTTCTTT. The complete variable domain, with remaining parts taken from reference TRBV7-9 and TRBJ1-1, reads DTGVSQNPRHKITKRGQNVTFRCDPISEHNRLYWYRQTLGQGPEFLTYFQNEAQLEKSRLLSDRFSAERPKGSFSTLEIQRTEQGDSAMYLCASSFTGTGVTEAFFGQGTRLTVV.

The J gene is TRBJ2-3, the V gene TRBV2; a weak D match, TRBD2 (5 bases). Per the germline V gene, CDR1 is SNHLY and CDR2 is FYNNEI. V was shortened by 4 bases and J by 5 bases, with 13 bases between the two germline ends. This CDR3 spans 14 amino acids. CDR3 coding DNA: TGTGCCAGCAGTGTCTTGCGGGCTGGAGATACGCAGTATTTT. Its translation is CASSVLRAGDTQYF.

CDR3 sequence: CSVGPGSVGTNYGYTF. The CDR3 DNA sequence: TGCAGCGTTGGGCCGGGCAGTGTGGGGACAAACTATGGCTACACCTTC. V is TRBV29-1 and J is TRBJ1-2, with a weak D call TRBD1 (6 bases). V lost 4 bases and J lost 2, with 20 bases in between. This CDR3 is 16 amino acids long. Per germline, CDR1 SQVTM and CDR2 ANQGSEA.

V usage is TRBV5-5 and J usage is TRBJ2-5, with 7 bases identical to TRBD1. The CDR3 loop spans 14 amino acids. Germline CDR1 and CDR2: SGHKS and YYEKEE (reference sequence). Germline trimming cut 4 bases from V and 2 bases from J; bases unmatched to any gene: 5. The DNA of the CDR3 is TGTGCCAGCAGCCGAGGACAGGCGCAAGAGACCCAGTACTTC. Its protein is CASSRGQAQETQYF.

The chain couples TRBV18 to TRBJ2-3, with D unclear. The CDR3 has 12 residues. V gave up 3 bases and J gave up 5 bases, with 6 bases separating them. Germline V gene sequence: CDR1 KGHSH, CDR2 LQKENI. The CDR3 sequence: CASSPERDTQYF. CDR3 nucleotide sequence: TGTGCCAGCTCACCCGAGCGAGATACGCAGTATTTT.

This chain joins TRBV19 and TRBJ2-3, with TRBD1 identical over 8 bases. With 6 bases clipped from V and 2 bases from J, the junction kept 7 bases outside the gene matches. The germline V gene has CDR1 LNHDA and CDR2 SQIVND (reference sequence). This CDR3 comprises 15 residues. The CDR3 nucleotides read TGTGCCAGTAGGGACCGGGACAGGCCCACAGATACGCAGTATTTT. Its translation is CASRDRDRPTDTQYF.

This clone was seen a single time. The chain combines TRBV7-9 with TRBJ2-7; no clear D. There are 13 residues in the CDR3. V was clipped by 5 bases and J by 3 bases, with 11 bases between them. The germline V gene has CDR1 SEHNR and CDR2 FQNEAQ (reference sequence). The CDR3 bases are TGTGCCAGCAGCAACGGAGTAGTCTACGAGCAGTACTTC. Its translation: CASSNGVVYEQYF.

V is TRBV2 and J is TRBJ2-2, with 11 nucleotides matching TRBD1. The trim removed 9 bases at V and 4 bases at J, leaving 10 bases unmatched. The germline V gene has CDR1 SNHLY and CDR2 FYNNEI. The CDR3 has 16 amino acids. In DNA form, the CDR3 reads TGTGCCAGTTTGGACAGGGGGCCCCCCGGCACCGGGGAGCTGTTTTTT. Amino acid sequence: CASLDRGPPGTGELFF.

The chain has TRBV24-1 and TRBJ2-5; D gene uncertain. The CDR3 has 13 amino acids. The V and J ends lost 2 bases and 5 bases respectively, with 8 bases between them. CDR1 and CDR2 from the germline V gene are KGHDR and SFDVKD. Here the CDR3 DNA reads TGTGCCACCAGTGATTCAGGTTTGGAGACCCAGTACTTC. It codes for CATSDSGLETQYF.

The J gene is TRBJ2-7, the V gene TRBV5-1; 9 bases align to TRBD2. Unmatched junction bases numbered 15, after V lost 5 bases and J lost 6 bases. Germline CDR1 is SGHRS and CDR2 is YFSETQ. The CDR3 spans 16 residues. CDR3 coding DNA: TGCGCCAGCAGTTCGGACCCCGGGACTAGCTTTTCCGAGCAGTACTTC. Protein sequence: CASSSDPGTSFSEQYF.

This rearrangement joins TRBV11-3 to TRBJ2-2, with 7 bases lining up with TRBD2. V gave up 4 bases and J gave up 7 bases; unmatched junction bases: 9. The CDR3 consists of 15 residues. Per the germline V gene, CDR1 is SGHNT and CDR2 is YENEEA. The CDR3 sequence: CASSSSKAGNGELFF. The DNA of the CDR3 is TGTGCCAGCAGCTCATCCAAAGCGGGGAACGGGGAGCTGTTTTTT.

CDR3 in amino acids: CASSLEGLAGQQYF. DNA of the CDR3: TGCGCCAGCAGCTTGGAGGGACTAGCGGGACAGCAGTACTTC. The rearrangement links TRBV5-1 to TRBJ2-7; TRBD2 matches 13 bases. There are 14 residues in the CDR3. Germline CDR1 is SGHRS and CDR2 is YFSETQ. The V segment lost 0 bases and the J segment 8 bases; nucleotides outside the gene matches: 2. Using reference TRBV5-1 and TRBJ2-7 for the parts outside the CDR3, the full variable domain is KAGVTQTPRYLIKTRGQQVTLSCSPISGHRSVSWYQQTPGQGLQFLFEYFSETQRNKGNFPGRFSGRQFSNSRSEMNVSTLELGDSALYLCASSLEGLAGQQYFGPGTRLTVT.

V is TRBV2 and J is TRBJ2-5; a weak D match, TRBD2 (7 bases). The V end was cut by 10 bases, the J end by 2 bases, with 14 bases between. The germline gives CDR1 SNHLY, CDR2 FYNNEI. This CDR3 spans 13 amino acids. CDR3: CATERGGQETQYF. The CDR3 DNA is TGTGCCACCGAAAGGGGGGGGCAAGAGACCCAGTACTTC.

This clone was recorded once. Other nucleotide sequences in the sample specify the same CDR3. The chain recombines TRBV19 with TRBJ2-7, with 8 positions matching TRBD1. This CDR3 region has 15 residues. V gave up 1 base and J gave up 2 bases; unmatched junction bases: 4. CDR1 and CDR2 from the germline V gene are LNHDA and SQIVND (reference sequence). The CDR3 here is CASSIGLGQAYEQYF. CDR3 nucleotides: TGTGCCAGTAGTATAGGATTGGGACAGGCCTACGAGCAGTACTTC.

CDR3 residues: CASTPTSGRQETQYF. Written as DNA, the CDR3 is TGTGCCAGCACCCCGACTAGCGGGCGCCAAGAGACCCAGTACTTC. This chain joins TRBV7-9 and TRBJ2-5; 10 bases are a match to TRBD2. Germline assignment: CDR1 SEHNR and CDR2 FQNEAQ (reference sequence). V trimming: 7 bases; J trimming: 1 base; junction bases outside the gene matches: 6. The CDR3 is made up of 15 amino acids.

The rearrangement links TRBV5-5 to TRBJ1-1; possibly TRBD1 for D (6 bases). The CDR3 spans 16 residues. Germline V gene data show CDR1 as SGHKS and CDR2 as YYEKEE (reference sequence). V was trimmed by 3 bases and J by 0 bases, leaving 15 bases between them. Written as DNA, the CDR3 is TGTGCCAGCAGCTCCCTAGGGGGATGGATGAACACTGAAGCTTTCTTT. Amino acid sequence: CASSSLGGWMNTEAFF.

V is TRBV18 and J is TRBJ2-7; no firm D call. Germline CDR1 and CDR2: KGHSH and LQKENI. Trimming removed 0 bases at V and 6 bases at J, with 12 bases between. This CDR3 spans 14 amino acids. The CDR3 spells CASSPPSLRSEQYF. The CDR3 bases are TGTGCCAGCTCACCACCTTCACTTCGGTCCGAGCAGTACTTC.

The chain combines TRBV28 with TRBJ1-5; the match to TRBD1 covers 7 bases. The CDR3 loop spans 14 amino acids. V dropped 3 bases and J dropped 4; count of bases not matched to a gene: 3. CDR1 MDHEN and CDR2 SYDVKM come from the germline V gene. CDR3 nucleotide sequence: TGTGCCAGCAGTTTGACAGGGAGGAATCAGCCCCAGCATTTT. It yields the protein CASSLTGRNQPQHF.

This clone turned up a few times. The chain is built from TRBV2 and TRBJ1-5; D is undetermined. Germline V gives CDR1 SNHLY, CDR2 FYNNEI. This CDR3 region has 12 residues. The V gene lost 5 bases and the J gene lost 11 bases, with 13 bases spanning the gap. The CDR3 here is CASSPETVAQHF. CDR3 bases: TGTGCCAGCAGTCCTGAAACGGTAGCCCAGCATTTT. Together with reference TRBV2 and TRBJ1-5, the CDR3 gives the full variable domain: EPEVTQTPSHQVTQMGQEVILRCVPISNHLYFYWYRQILGQKVEFLVSFYNNEISEKSEIFDDQFSVERPDGSNFTLKIRSTKLEDSAMYFCASSPETVAQHFGDGTRLSIL.

The rearrangement uses TRBV3-1 (or the pseudogene TRBV3-2) and TRBJ1-6, with 9 bases aligning to TRBD1. The V gene's germline CDR1 is LGHDT and CDR2 YNNKEL (reference sequence). V lost 3 bases and J lost 4; bases outside the gene matches: 7. The CDR3 is made up of 17 amino acids. The CDR3 sequence: CASSQPRTGAYNSPLHF. CDR3 bases: TGTGCCAGCAGCCAGCCTCGGACAGGGGCATATAATTCACCCCTCCACTTT.

This clone was detected only once. V and J are TRBV27 and TRBJ2-1, with D perhaps TRBD2 (5 bases). V lost 6 bases and J lost 5, with 8 bases in between. In germline, CDR1 is MNHEY, CDR2 SMNVEV (reference sequence). The CDR3 is 12 amino acids. The chain's CDR3 is CASSGINNEQFF. CDR3 coding DNA: TGTGCCAGCAGCGGGATAAACAATGAGCAGTTCTTC.

This clone was recorded a few times. This chain links TRBV5-1 with TRBJ1-5; 10 positions match TRBD1. The CDR3 has 16 amino acids. J lost 1 base, V lost 0 bases, and 1 base had no gene match. CDR1 is SGHRS, CDR2 YFSETQ, per germline. CDR3 in amino acids: CASSLGQGASNQPQHF. CDR3 sequence (DNA): TGCGCCAGCAGCTTGGGACAGGGGGCCAGCAATCAGCCCCAGCATTTT.

The chain links TRBV6-6 to TRBJ1-2, with 9 bases fitting TRBD1. With 7 bases clipped from V and 4 bases from J, the junction kept 7 bases outside the gene matches. Germline V gene sequence: CDR1 MNHNY, CDR2 SVGAGI (reference sequence). This CDR3 has 14 amino acids. The CDR3 DNA reads as TGTGCCAGCAATAGACAGGGGGTTGGCTATGGCTACACCTTC. It is translated as CASNRQGVGYGYTF.

The chain uses TRBV27 and TRBJ2-1, with 13 bases aligning to TRBD2. This CDR3 spans 14 amino acids. Trimming at V came to 8 bases and at J to 5 bases, leaving 3 bases not matched to a gene. In germline, CDR1 is MNHEY, CDR2 SMNVEV (reference sequence). CDR3 sequence (DNA): TGTGCCAGCGCTACTAGCGGGAGGGACAATGAGCAGTTCTTC. This encodes CASATSGRDNEQFF.

The chain couples TRBV5-1 to TRBJ1-1, with D possibly matching TRBD1 (5 bases). The CDR3 consists of 15 residues. Trimming shortened V by 0 bases and J by 4 bases, and 13 bases separated the two germline ends. The germline CDR1 and CDR2 sequences are SGHRS and YFSETQ. The CDR3 DNA reads as TGCGCCAGCAGCTTGGCTGGGGGAGGGCCCACTGAAGCTTTCTTT. Amino acids: CASSLAGGGPTEAFF. Full variable domain (remainder filled in from reference TRBV5-1 and TRBJ1-1): KAGVTQTPRYLIKTRGQQVTLSCSPISGHRSVSWYQQTPGQGLQFLFEYFSETQRNKGNFPGRFSGRQFSNSRSEMNVSTLELGDSALYLCASSLAGGGPTEAFFGQGTRLTVV.

The chain joins TRBV2 to TRBJ2-7; 7 nucleotides line up with TRBD2. The junction had 5 bases not matched to a gene; V was cut back by 5 bases and J by 7 bases. Germline V gene data show CDR1 as SNHLY and CDR2 as FYNNEI. The CDR3 has 12 amino acids. The CDR3 loop reads CASSRRTREQYF. In DNA, the CDR3 is TGTGCCAGCAGTCGCCGGACTAGGGAGCAGTACTTC. Supplemented by reference TRBV2 and TRBJ2-7, the full variable domain reads EPEVTQTPSHQVTQMGQEVILRCVPISNHLYFYWYRQILGQKVEFLVSFYNNEISEKSEIFDDQFSVERPDGSNFTLKIRSTKLEDSAMYFCASSRRTREQYFGPGTRLTVT.